This TCR beta chain is from a study of chemoradiotherapy in HPV16-positive cancers. Study-level results: Better recurrence-free survival went with HPV-responsive T-cell expansion in HPV16-positive patients.

Sequencing was performed with immunoSEQ multiplex PCR; in TCRdb, only in-frame clones are kept and a portion is missing. The sample has under 4,000 clones; approximately 95% are singletons. This clone was seen only once. Its cognate antigen is unknown. The CDR3 runs to 14 residues. V trimming: 5 bases; J trimming: 3 bases; junction bases outside the gene matches: 5. Germline loops: CDR1 LNHDA, CDR2 SQIVND (reference sequence). The chain combines TRBV19 with TRBJ1-2; TRBD1 aligns across 8 bases. This TCR was recovered from a human donor with HPV-associated anogenital cancer. Sample: tumor tissue, taken from a patient who underwent chemoradiotherapy. The CDR3 is CASSDPGQDYGYTF. DNA of the CDR3: TGTGCCAGTAGTGACCCGGGACAGGACTATGGCTACACCTTC.